Sequencing of this T cell receptor beta chain was carried out in a study of CD8 T cells in ankylosing spondylitis (dated by TCRdb to the late 2010s). For context, the study as a whole: The study set out to find disease-linked TCR variants by profiling T cell receptor beta repertoires in ankylosing spondylitis patients and healthy donors. In total, the full study cohort was made up of 100 to 140 healthy donors and approximately 27 ankylosing spondylitis patients. Peripheral blood samples were taken, and synovial fluid was additionally collected from ankylosing spondylitis patients. Broader findings and caveats from the paper: Some motif variants were previously reported in synovial fluid and blood of reactive arthritis patients, suggesting common disease-initiation mechanisms. The disease-linked clones were reported to be significantly enriched in matched synovial fluid samples from ankylosing spondylitis patients. In peripheral blood, the disease-linked clones were found at relatively low frequencies and had a CD8+ phenotype. A TCR beta motif of eight highly homologous amino acid variants appeared characteristic of blood from ankylosing spondylitis patients.

V is shortened by 7 bases, J by 0 bases, and the region joining them spans 10 bases. Inclusive of the bounding cysteine and phenylalanine, the CDR3 is 13 residues long. CDR3 DNA is the only sequence kept; it has 39 bases, read in frame from the first base. As encoded in the germline V gene, CDR1 is SQVTM while CDR2 is ANQGSEA. Sequencing took place on an Illumina HiSeq 2500. Quantitative 5'-RACE with molecular barcodes was the method used to prepare the TCR beta libraries. The study's own analysis went as follows. To identify disease-linked TCR variants, a new computational method was used, one built on a probabilistic model of VDJ rearrangement. TCRdb reworked the public reads: Q25 trimming with fastp, MiXCR clone assembly, productive beta chains retained. Every entry covers one CDR3 protein and lists the most common genes and DNA from its rows. The V and J calls and clone size come from TCRdb's table, not from the authors' own analysis. A total of about 240,000 distinct CDR3 sequences appear in this sample, 10% of them only once. About 3% of the sample lies in the top ten.

This clonotype was observed a few times. Its specific antigen is unknown. Within one base of it there is no much larger clone, and no base qualities were kept. Sequencing was done on a sample of blood, either unsorted or a sorted T cell fraction (not recorded which). This clonotype originated in a male donor with ankylosing spondylitis or in good health (not recorded which). Here the chain combines TRBV29-1 and TRBJ1-3; no D segment can be confidently identified. In nucleotides, the sequence is TGCAGCGCTATTGCTGACTCTGGAAACACCATATATTTT. The resulting protein is CSAIADSGNTIYF.